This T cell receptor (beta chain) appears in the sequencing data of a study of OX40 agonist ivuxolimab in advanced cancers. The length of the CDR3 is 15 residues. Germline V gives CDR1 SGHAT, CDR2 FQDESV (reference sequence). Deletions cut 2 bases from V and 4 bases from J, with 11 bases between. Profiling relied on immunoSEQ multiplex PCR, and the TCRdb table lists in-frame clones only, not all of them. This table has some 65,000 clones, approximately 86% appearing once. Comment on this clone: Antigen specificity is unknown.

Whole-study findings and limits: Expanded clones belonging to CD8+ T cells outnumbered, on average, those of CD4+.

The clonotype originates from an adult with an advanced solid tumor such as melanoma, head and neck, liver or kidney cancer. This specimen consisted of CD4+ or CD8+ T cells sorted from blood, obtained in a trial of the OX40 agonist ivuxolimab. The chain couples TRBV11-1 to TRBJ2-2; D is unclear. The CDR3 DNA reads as TGTGCCAGCAGCTTAATCGGCACCCTCACCGGGGAGCTGTTTTTT. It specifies CASSLIGTLTGELFF.